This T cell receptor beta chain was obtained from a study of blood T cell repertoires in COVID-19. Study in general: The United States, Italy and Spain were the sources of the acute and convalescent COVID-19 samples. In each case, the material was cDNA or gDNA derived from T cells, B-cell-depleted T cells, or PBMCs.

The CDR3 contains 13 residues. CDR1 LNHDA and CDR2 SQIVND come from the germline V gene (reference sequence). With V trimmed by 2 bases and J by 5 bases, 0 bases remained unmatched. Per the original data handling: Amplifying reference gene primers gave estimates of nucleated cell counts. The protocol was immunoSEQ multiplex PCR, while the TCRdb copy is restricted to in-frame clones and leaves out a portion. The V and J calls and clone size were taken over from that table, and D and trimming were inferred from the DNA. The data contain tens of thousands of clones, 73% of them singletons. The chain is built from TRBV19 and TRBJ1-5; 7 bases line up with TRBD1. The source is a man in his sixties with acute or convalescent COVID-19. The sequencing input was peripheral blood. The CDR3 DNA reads TGTGCCAGTAGTATACAGGGGGATCAGCCCCAGCATTTT. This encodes CASSIQGDQPQHF.